This TCR beta chain originates from a study of T cells after yellow fever vaccination. For the study at large: Preparation of fractions with low cell numbers was performed using SMART-Seq v4 Ultra Low Input.

As concerns this clonotype: Its antigen is as yet unknown.

Study outcomes and limitations: Among primary-vaccination clones, most reappeared after the booster, at about 95% for CD4 and 88% for CD8.

Germline CDR1 reads DFQATT; CDR2 reads SNEGSKA (reference sequence). CDR3 length: 15 residues. Unmatched junction bases numbered 5, after V lost 5 bases and J lost 4 bases. It was through 5'RACE template switching that TCR cDNA was made, with a universal primer site and UMIs added. TCRdb itself ran the 5' RACE reads through MiXCR, one entry per CDR3 protein. This sample has around 340,000 distinct CDR3 sequences, with roughly 8.7% found just once. The starting material was PBMCs, obtained on the day of the first yellow fever vaccination. The chain employs TRBV20-1 and TRBJ2-3; 14 bases align to TRBD2. This clonotype originated in a man aged 18 to 30 who received the YFV17D yellow fever vaccine. CDR3 sequence reads: CSAFKTSGGADTQYF. CDR3 DNA sequence: TGCAGTGCTTTCAAGACTAGCGGGGGGGCAGATACGCAGTATTTT.